The T cell receptor (beta chain) described here comes from a study of blood T cell repertoires in COVID-19. Looking at the study overall: T cells, B-cell-depleted T cells, or PBMCs provided the cDNA or gDNA that served as material.

In germline, CDR1 is LGHNA, CDR2 YNFKEQ. This CDR3 is built from 14 residues. V was trimmed by 4 bases and J by 4 bases, leaving 13 bases between them. Sequenced by immunoSEQ multiplex PCR; TCRdb stores in-frame clones only, minus some. Among under 95,000 clones listed, roughly 85% were seen once. The sequence came from a human donor in a cohort sampled during active COVID-19. Sequencing was performed on peripheral blood. The chain recombines TRBV4-2 with TRBJ1-2; D is possibly TRBD1 (5 bases). The CDR3 region is CASSPGGGAYGYTF. The CDR3 DNA sequence: TGTGCCAGCAGCCCTGGGGGAGGAGCCTATGGCTACACCTTC.